This TCR beta chain was recorded in a study of human T cells and chemical hapten exposure. Looking at the study overall: Slight volume differences across pooled libraries mainly accounted for varying per-sample TCR yields.

The time point here: healthy volunteer bleed at 6 weeks. Total RNA was isolated from whole blood that had not been fractionated. Single cDNA molecules in the library carried unique molecular identifiers attached during preparation. TCRdb redid the calling of the RACE reads with MiXCR, one entry per CDR3 protein. Of around 65,000 distinct CDR3 sequences detected, around 6.5% appear once; the ten largest clones hold around 3.4%. CDR1 and CDR2 (germline): SGHRS, YFSETQ. This CDR3 has 16 amino acids. The V and J ends lost 2 bases and 5 bases, in that order; junction bases with no gene match: 9. This clonotype was seen a handful of times. Its specificity is not known. Regarding the study as a whole: The study found that DPC sensitization did not change TCRs above 1 in 1000 frequency.

The chain employs TRBV5-1 and TRBJ2-3; 9 bases agree with TRBD2. Sequences were obtained from whole blood. This TCR derives from a female donor in good health. Some clones in this sample may be carry-over from other donors' samples. The CDR3 DNA follows: TGCGCCAGCAGCTTCCTAGCGGGACTGACTGGAGATACGCAGTATTTT. It translates to CASSFLAGLTGDTQYF.